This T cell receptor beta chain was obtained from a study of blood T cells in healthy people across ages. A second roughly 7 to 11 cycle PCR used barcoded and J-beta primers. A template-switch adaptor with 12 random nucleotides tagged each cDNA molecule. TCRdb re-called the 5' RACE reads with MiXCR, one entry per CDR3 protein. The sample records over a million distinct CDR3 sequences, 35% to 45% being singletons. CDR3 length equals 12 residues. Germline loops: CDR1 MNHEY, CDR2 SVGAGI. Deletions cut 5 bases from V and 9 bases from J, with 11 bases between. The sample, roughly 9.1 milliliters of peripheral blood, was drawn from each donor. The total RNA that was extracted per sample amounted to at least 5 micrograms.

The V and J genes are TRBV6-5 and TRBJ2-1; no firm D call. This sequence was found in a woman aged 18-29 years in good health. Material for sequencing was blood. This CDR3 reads CASSPDWFEQFF. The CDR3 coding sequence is TGTGCCAGCAGTCCCGACTGGTTTGAGCAGTTCTTC.